This is a list of T cell receptor beta chains from one sample in a study of T-cell reconstitution after alpha-beta-depleted transplantation in children. TCRdb re-called the PCR reads through MiXCR, storing one row per CDR3 protein. The data hold about 340,000 distinct CDR3 sequences, with 10% observed a single time. Sequencing was performed on PBMCs from the stem cell graft donor, taken from the stem cell graft. These receptors were taken from a human donor who donated a stem cell graft to a child with acute lymphoblastic leukemia. Each CDR3 is given with its conserved first and last residue. A D gene is named only where the DNA matches it firmly. Clone size is given for some rows only: seen once, a few or many times, or a class if the clone is expanded.

d_gene	v_gene	j_gene	abundance	CDR3aa	CDR3nt
NA	TRBV28	TRBJ1-5	few	CASSFGGTRQPQHF	TGTGCCAGCAGTTTCGGGGGGACCCGCCAGCCCCAGCATTTT
NA	TRBV20-1	TRBJ1-3	few	CSASIGHERSGNTIYF	TGCAGTGCTAGTATCGGACACGAGAGATCTGGAAACACCATATATTTT
NA	TRBV20-1	TRBJ2-3	NA	CSARGLDSNTDTQYF	TGCAGTGCTAGGGGGTTGGATAGCAACACAGATACGCAGTATTTT
NA	TRBV7-9	TRBJ1-1	few	CASSSPLVSNTEAFF	TGTGCCAGCAGCTCTCCCTTAGTATCTAACACTGAAGCTTTCTTT
NA	TRBV18	TRBJ1-5	NA	CASSPPFQGAGNQPQHF	TGTGCCAGCTCACCACCGTTCCAAGGGGCTGGCAATCAGCCCCAGCATTTT
TRBD1	TRBV28	TRBJ2-5	NA	CASSLPGQGVQETQYF	TGTGCCAGCAGTTTGCCAGGGCAGGGGGTTCAAGAGACCCAGTACTTC
NA	TRBV12-3/TRBV12-4	TRBJ2-7	NA	CASSFNRAYEQYF	TGTGCCAGCAGTTTCAACAGGGCCTACGAGCAGTACTTC
NA	TRBV28	TRBJ2-7	NA	CASFPGQVFYEQYF	TGTGCCAGCTTTCCGGGGCAGGTATTCTACGAGCAGTACTTC
NA	TRBV4-3	TRBJ1-1	many	CASSPPGRNTGAFF	TGCGCCAGCAGCCCCCCGGGCAGGAACACTGGAGCTTTCTTT
NA	TRBV11-1	TRBJ2-2	many	CASSLGEAGELFF	TGTGCCAGCAGCTTAGGAGAGGCCGGGGAGCTGTTTTTT
TRBD1	TRBV20-1	TRBJ1-4	few	CSAPVGDRSNEKLFF	TGCAGTGCCCCGGTGGGGGACAGGTCTAATGAAAAACTGTTTTTT
NA	TRBV7-2	TRBJ2-1	NA	CASSSFPWEQFF	TGTGCCAGCAGCTCGTTCCCTTGGGAGCAGTTCTTC
TRBD1	TRBV20-1	TRBJ1-5	few	CSARGTGTGNQPQHF	TGCAGTGCTAGGGGGACAGGGACGGGCAATCAGCCCCAGCATTTT
TRBD2	TRBV7-9	TRBJ2-3	NA	CASSSPGLAGGEDTQYF	TGTGCCAGCAGCTCCCCGGGACTAGCGGGAGGGGAAGATACGCAGTATTTT
NA	TRBV7-6	TRBJ1-1	NA	CASIKGGNTEAFF	TGTGCCAGCATTAAGGGGGGGAACACTGAAGCTTTCTTT
TRBD1	TRBV27	TRBJ2-5	few	CASSPLTGDRKETQYF	TGTGCCAGCAGTCCCCTAACAGGGGACAGAAAAGAGACCCAGTACTTC
NA	TRBV20-1	TRBJ2-3	many	CSARYLWDPPTDTQYF	TGCAGTGCTCGTTACCTGTGGGACCCTCCCACAGATACGCAGTATTTT
TRBD2	TRBV4-2	TRBJ2-7	NA	CASSQYALAGGSSYEQYF	TGTGCCAGCAGCCAGTATGCACTAGCGGGAGGGAGCTCCTACGAGCAGTACTTC
TRBD2	TRBV6-5	TRBJ2-2	many	CASSYSIWREGGELFF	TGTGCCAGCAGTTACTCGATTTGGAGGGAGGGCGGGGAGCTGTTTTTT
TRBD1	TRBV20-1	TRBJ1-2	few	CSAREQGSNGYTF	TGCAGTGCTAGAGAACAGGGGAGTAATGGCTACACCTTC
NA	TRBV7-2	TRBJ2-5	NA	CASSHDYEETQYF	TGTGCCAGCAGTCACGACTATGAGGAGACCCAGTACTTC
TRBD2	TRBV5-1	TRBJ2-7	NA	CAISWGGDAYEQYF	TGCGCCATCAGCTGGGGGGGTGACGCCTACGAGCAGTACTTC
TRBD2	TRBV7-3	TRBJ2-3	NA	CASSFGTSGPFSTDTQYF	TGTGCCAGCAGCTTTGGGACTAGCGGCCCTTTTAGCACAGATACGCAGTATTTT
TRBD2	TRBV7-6	TRBJ2-2	NA	CASSLAPSGSAGELFF	TGTGCCAGCAGCCTCGCCCCCAGCGGGAGCGCCGGGGAGCTGTTTTTT
NA	TRBV5-1	TRBJ2-2	many	CASGSSTANTGELFF	TGCGCCAGCGGGTCGTCCACCGCGAACACCGGGGAGCTGTTTTTT
NA	TRBV28	TRBJ2-7	many	CASSFGSGAYEQYF	TGTGCCAGCAGTTTTGGGTCAGGAGCCTACGAGCAGTACTTC
TRBD2	TRBV9	TRBJ2-7	NA	CASSGIGLAPEQYF	TGTGCCAGCAGCGGTATCGGACTAGCGCCCGAGCAGTACTTC
NA	TRBV29-1	TRBJ2-1	NA	CSVIINEQFF	TGCAGCGTTATCATCAATGAGCAGTTCTTC
TRBD2	TRBV27	TRBJ2-7	NA	CASRPLAGALSEQYF	TGTGCCAGCAGGCCTTTAGCGGGAGCCCTTTCCGAGCAGTACTTC
NA	TRBV7-9	TRBJ1-1	many	CASSLVVTEAFF	TGTGCCAGCAGCTTAGTGGTCACTGAAGCTTTCTTT
TRBD1	TRBV7-9	TRBJ1-2	few	CASSNDRGSYGYTF	TGTGCCAGCAGCAACGACAGGGGAAGCTATGGCTACACCTTC
TRBD2	TRBV7-2	TRBJ2-3	few	CASSPGGRGTDTQYF	TGTGCCAGCAGCCCCGGCGGGAGGGGCACAGATACGCAGTATTTT
TRBD1	TRBV13	TRBJ2-5	few	CASRHRDRGRETQYF	TGTGCCAGCAGGCACCGGGACAGGGGGCGCGAGACCCAGTACTTC
NA	TRBV4-1	TRBJ1-5	few	CASSQNRAGNQPQHF	TGCGCCAGCAGCCAAAACAGGGCGGGCAATCAGCCCCAGCATTTT
TRBD2	TRBV5-1	TRBJ2-3	NA	CASSLRLLAGDTDTQYF	TGCGCCAGCAGCCTGCGCTTACTAGCGGGAGATACAGATACGCAGTATTTT
TRBD2	TRBV6-5	TRBJ2-7	many	CASTAPGRGKEEQYF	TGTGCCAGCACCGCTCCCGGGAGGGGGAAGGAAGAGCAGTACTTC
NA	TRBV12-3/TRBV12-4	TRBJ2-7	many	CASSLERASYEQYF	TGTGCCAGCAGTTTGGAGCGGGCATCCTACGAGCAGTACTTC
NA	TRBV20-1	TRBJ1-1	few	CSARTGRITEAFF	TGCAGTGCTAGGACGGGACGGATCACTGAAGCTTTCTTT
TRBD2	TRBV10-3	TRBJ2-7	few	CATGEALAGGPSEQYF	TGTGCCACCGGGGAAGCCCTAGCGGGAGGGCCTAGCGAGCAGTACTTC
NA	TRBV7-2	TRBJ1-1	many	CASIGTSGDTEAFF	TGTGCCAGCATCGGGACATCTGGGGACACTGAAGCTTTCTTT
TRBD2	TRBV29-1	TRBJ2-1	few	CSAGLAGYNEQFF	TGCAGCGCGGGACTAGCAGGATACAATGAGCAGTTCTTC
NA	TRBV6-1	TRBJ1-6	NA	CASIENGDLGSPLHF	TGTGCCAGCATCGAAAACGGGGATTTGGGTTCACCCCTCCACTTT
TRBD2	TRBV27	TRBJ2-7	few	CASSSRPGLAGRSLYEQYF	TGTGCCAGCAGTTCCCGGCCGGGACTAGCGGGCCGCTCCCTCTACGAGCAGTACTTC
NA	TRBV20-1	TRBJ2-7	NA	CSARTKSSYEQYF	TGCAGTGCTAGGACGAAGAGCTCCTACGAGCAGTACTTC
TRBD2	TRBV20-1	TRBJ2-3	NA	CSAGSASGSSDTQYF	TGCAGTGCTGGTTCGGCTAGCGGGAGTTCCGATACGCAGTATTTT
TRBD1	TRBV11-3	TRBJ2-7	once	CASSESGTGQEQYF	TGTGCCAGCAGTGAGTCCGGGACAGGGCAGGAGCAGTACTTC
TRBD2	TRBV7-3	TRBJ2-7	NA	CASSLNSGPPYEQYF	TGTGCCAGCAGCTTAAATAGCGGGCCCCCCTACGAGCAGTACTTC
TRBD2	TRBV11-2	TRBJ2-1	few	CASSLSSGRAYNEQFF	TGTGCCAGCAGCTTAAGTAGCGGGAGGGCCTACAATGAGCAGTTCTTC
TRBD2	TRBV7-3	TRBJ2-1	NA	CASSPLLAGVNNNEQFF	TGTGCCAGCAGCCCGTTACTAGCGGGAGTTAATAACAATGAGCAGTTCTTC